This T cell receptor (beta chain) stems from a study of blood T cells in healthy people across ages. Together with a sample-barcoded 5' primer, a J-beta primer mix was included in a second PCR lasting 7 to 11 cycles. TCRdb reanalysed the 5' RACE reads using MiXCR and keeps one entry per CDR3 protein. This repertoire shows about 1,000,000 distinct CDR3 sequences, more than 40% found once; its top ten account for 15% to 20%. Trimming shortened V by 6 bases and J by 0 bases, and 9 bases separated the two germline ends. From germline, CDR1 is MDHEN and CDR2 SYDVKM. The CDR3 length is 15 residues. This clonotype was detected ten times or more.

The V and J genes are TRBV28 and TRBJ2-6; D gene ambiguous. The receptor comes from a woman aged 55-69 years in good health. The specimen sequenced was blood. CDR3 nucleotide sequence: TGTGCCAGCAGGGAGCTGACCTCTGGGGCCAACGTCCTGACTTTC. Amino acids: CASRELTSGANVLTF.